Each of the 27 T cell receptor beta chains below was sequenced from the same sample in a study of cytomegalovirus exposure and HLA in healthy donors. The PCR ran on 60 Vbeta and 13 Jbeta primers. Profiled with immunoSEQ multiplex PCR; TCRdb holds only in-frame clones, not every one. The sample yields around 170,000 clones, about 65% seen once. Specimen: PBMCs. The receptors stem from a girl aged 10 to 17 in good health and CMV-seronegative.

The genes are TRBV18 and TRBJ1-1; D gene uncertain. V dropped 4 bases and J dropped 5 bases, with 11 bases sitting between them. The germline V gene encodes CDR1 KGHSH and CDR2 LQKENI. The CDR3 has 13 residues. Written as DNA, the CDR3 is TGTGCCAGCTCACTCGGAGTCGAAACTGAAGCTTTCTTT. Protein sequence: CASSLGVETEAFF.

This chain links TRBV5-1 with TRBJ1-2, with a tentative D call TRBD1 (6 bases). Per the germline V gene, CDR1 is SGHRS and CDR2 is YFSETQ. Trimming removed 1 base from V and 4 bases from J, with 14 bases in between. The CDR3 loop spans 15 amino acids. The DNA of the CDR3 is TGCGCCAGCAGCTTGTCGGCAGGGGTTGGCTATGGCTACACCTTC. As protein: CASSLSAGVGYGYTF.

This chain uses TRBV5-6 with TRBJ1-6; D remains unclear. The V end lost 2 bases, the J end lost 9 bases, and 12 bases lay between the germline ends. Germline lookup yields CDR1 SGHDT and CDR2 YYEEEE. CDR3 length: 14 residues. Here the CDR3 DNA reads TGTGCCAGCAGCTTACGGGGAGCCGGTTCACCCCTCCACTTT. Its translation: CASSLRGAGSPLHF.

V and J are TRBV11-2 and TRBJ1-1; perhaps TRBD1 as D (5 bases). Germline CDR1 is SGHAT and CDR2 is FQNNGV. There are 12 residues in the CDR3. Trimming removed 4 bases at V and 8 bases at J, with 11 bases between. The CDR3 DNA reads TGTGCCAGCAGCTCGGGGGAATTCGAAGCTTTCTTT. This translates into CASSSGEFEAFF. The variable domain in full, completed from reference TRBV11-2 and TRBJ1-1, reads EAGVAQSPRYKIIEKRQSVAFWCNPISGHATLYWYQQILGQGPKLLIQFQNNGVVDDSQLPKDRFSAERLKGVDSTLKIQPAKLEDSAVYLCASSSGEFEAFFGQGTRLTVV.

Only one count was recorded for this clone. This chain links TRBV11-2 with TRBJ1-1; TRBD1 is a possible D gene (5 bases). V was trimmed by 0 bases and J by 3 bases, leaving 14 bases between them. Germline V gives CDR1 SGHAT, CDR2 FQNNGV. The CDR3 is 16 amino acids. The CDR3 sequence is CASSLEAAPGDTEAFF. CDR3 DNA sequence: TGTGCCAGCAGCTTAGAGGCAGCCCCGGGGGACACTGAAGCTTTCTTT. Full variable domain (rest looked up from reference TRBV11-2 and TRBJ1-1): EAGVAQSPRYKIIEKRQSVAFWCNPISGHATLYWYQQILGQGPKLLIQFQNNGVVDDSQLPKDRFSAERLKGVDSTLKIQPAKLEDSAVYLCASSLEAAPGDTEAFFGQGTRLTVV.

This clone has more than one count but fewer than ten. The chain couples TRBV10-3 to TRBJ2-6; D gene uncertain. The germline V and J ends were trimmed by 5 bases and 0 bases, with 17 bases remaining between them. The CDR3 consists of 18 residues. The germline CDR1 and CDR2 sequences are ENHRY and SYGVKD. CDR3 nucleotides: TGTGCCATCAGTAGATGGGCCCCGTGGCTCTCTGGGGCCAACGTCCTGACTTTC. Encoded protein: CAISRWAPWLSGANVLTF.

DNA for the CDR3: TGTGCCAGCAGCGCATCCCGGGGAAAACTGTTTTTT. This encodes CASSASRGKLFF. The chain has TRBV9 and TRBJ1-4; D uncertain. V lost 3 bases and J 10 bases, leaving 10 bases between the germline ends. The germline V gene has CDR1 SGDLS and CDR2 YYNGEE. CDR3 size: 12 residues.

This rearrangement joins TRBV2 to TRBJ1-1; D is unclear. The germline gives CDR1 SNHLY, CDR2 FYNNEI. The germline V and J ends were trimmed by 7 bases and 2 bases, with 14 bases remaining between them. The CDR3 has 14 amino acids. The CDR3 coding sequence is TGTGCCAGCATACCTGGGCAGGCTAACACTGAAGCTTTCTTT. Amino acid sequence: CASIPGQANTEAFF.

In its sample, this clone was seen once. J is TRBJ2-2 and V is TRBV7-6; 8 nucleotides agree with TRBD2. Trimming took 5 bases from V and 4 from J; bases not matched to a gene: 6. The CDR3 length is 15 residues. Germline CDR1 is SGHVS and CDR2 is FNYEAQ. The CDR3 sequence is CASSLKRGLTGELFF. The CDR3 DNA is TGTGCCAGCAGCCTCAAGCGGGGGCTCACCGGGGAGCTGTTTTTT.

The V and J genes are TRBV19 and TRBJ1-5, with TRBD1 matching 7 bases. Germline-derived CDR1 and CDR2 are LNHDA and SQIVND (reference sequence). Trimming took 9 bases from V and 6 from J; bases not matched to a gene: 11. CDR3 length: 14 residues. CDR3 sequence: CASRDSIKFQPQHF. CDR3 coding DNA: TGTGCCAGCCGGGACAGCATTAAATTTCAGCCCCAGCATTTT.

The chain employs TRBV6-6 and TRBJ1-5; 11 bases agree with TRBD1. Germline values: CDR1 MNHNY, CDR2 SVGAGI (reference sequence). The V and J ends lost 4 bases and 5 bases, in that order; junction bases with no gene match: 4. The CDR3 is 15 residues long. The CDR3 loop reads CASSWGTGGYQPQHF. DNA for the CDR3: TGTGCCAGCAGTTGGGGGACAGGGGGGTATCAGCCCCAGCATTTT.

On this clone itself: The junction departs from germline at one end; a sequencing error may be responsible. CDR3 in DNA: TGTGCTAGCAGCTCTAGGGCTAGCGGGCAAGAGACCCAGTACTTC. This codes for CASSSRASGQETQYF. The genes are TRBV7-7 and TRBJ2-5; 8 bases agree with TRBD2. Per the germline V gene, CDR1 is SSHAT and CDR2 is FNYEAQ (reference sequence). The CDR3 is made up of 15 amino acids.

This clone was seen a handful of times. The CDR3 protein is CASSLWTADEQYF. The CDR3 DNA reads TGCGCCAGCAGCTTGTGGACAGCTGACGAGCAGTACTTC. The chain combines TRBV5-1 with TRBJ2-7; tentatively, D is TRBD1 (6 bases). The ends were cut back, 1 base at V and 5 bases at J, with 10 bases in the middle. CDR3 length: 13 residues. Per germline, CDR1 SGHRS and CDR2 YFSETQ.

The table lists this clone with a count of one. The rearrangement joins TRBV6-1 to TRBJ2-4, with D possibly being TRBD2 (6 bases). This CDR3 has 16 residues. Looked up from germline, CDR1 is MNHNS and CDR2 is SASEGT. Trimming cost V 3 bases and J 0 bases, with 12 bases left between them. The CDR3 DNA is TGTGCCAGCAGTGACGGGAGAGCTCTAGCCAAAAACATTCAGTACTTC. Translated, it gives CASSDGRALAKNIQYF.

The chain has TRBV2 and TRBJ2-6; no clear D gene. V gave up 1 base and J gave up 2 bases, with 9 bases separating them. CDR3 size: 16 residues. From germline, CDR1 is SNHLY and CDR2 FYNNEI. The CDR3 region is CASSEVIGAGANVLTF. Written as DNA, the CDR3 is TGTGCCAGCAGTGAAGTGATTGGAGCTGGGGCCAACGTCCTGACTTTC.

This clone was picked up one time. The V and J genes are TRBV27 and TRBJ1-1; no firm D call. The germline V and J ends were trimmed by 3 bases and 4 bases, with 18 bases remaining between them. CDR3 size: 16 residues. Germline CDR1 MNHEY, CDR2 SMNVEV (reference sequence). The CDR3 bases are TGTGCCAGCAGTTTTGGCGGGAGTAAGTCGGGCACTGAAGCTTTCTTT. This sequence encodes CASSFGGSKSGTEAFF.

The DNA of the CDR3 is TGTGCCAGCGGCAGGACAGCGTTAAATCAGCCCCAGCATTTT. This gives the protein CASGRTALNQPQHF. This chain connects TRBV6-5 to TRBJ1-5; maybe TRBD1 (6 bases). The CDR3 consists of 14 residues. V was cut by 8 bases and J by 4 bases, with 15 bases left in between. In germline, CDR1 is MNHEY, CDR2 SVGAGI.

The V gene is TRBV29-1, the J gene TRBJ2-2; no clear D. The CDR3 is 13 amino acids. Germline lookup yields CDR1 SQVTM and CDR2 ANQGSEA. V was clipped by 1 base and J by 6 bases, with 9 bases between them. The CDR3 nucleotides are TGCAGCGTTGAAGGGGCCCAGGCCGGGGAGCTGTTTTTT. This codes for CSVEGAQAGELFF.

The J gene is TRBJ1-5, the V gene TRBV7-9; 12 nucleotides align to TRBD1. Germline loops: CDR1 SEHNR, CDR2 FQNEAQ (reference sequence). CDR3 size: 16 residues. V lost 5 bases, J lost 5 bases, and 7 bases stayed unmatched. DNA of the CDR3: TGTGCCAGCAGCCCGGGACAGGGGGCGCATGATCAGCCCCAGCATTTT. Amino acids: CASSPGQGAHDQPQHF.

This chain links TRBV6-1 with TRBJ1-4; D is possibly TRBD1 (5 bases). V was trimmed by 6 bases and J by 8 bases, leaving 16 bases between them. The germline CDR1 and CDR2 sequences are MNHNS and SASEGT. The CDR3 loop spans 14 amino acids. Here the CDR3 DNA reads TGTGCCAGCAGGGGGGGTGGGGGTCCCGAAAAACTGTTTTTT. Its protein product is CASRGGGGPEKLFF.

V usage is TRBV9 and J usage is TRBJ2-3, with D perhaps TRBD1 (7 bases). The CDR3 is made up of 14 amino acids. V dropped 4 bases and J dropped 4 bases, with 13 bases sitting between them. Germline V CDR1 and CDR2: SGDLS, YYNGEE. The CDR3 here is CASSHSRGADTQYF. The CDR3 DNA sequence: TGTGCCAGCAGCCACAGCAGGGGGGCAGATACGCAGTATTTT.

The chain uses TRBV5-6 and TRBJ2-5, with no clear D. The CDR3 is 13 amino acids. Trimming removed 7 bases at V and 1 base at J, with 11 bases between. CDR1 and CDR2 from the germline V gene are SGHDT and YYEEEE. The CDR3 loop reads CASGSYLQETQYF. CDR3 sequence (DNA): TGTGCCAGCGGCTCCTACCTCCAAGAGACCCAGTACTTC. Drawing the rest from reference TRBV5-6 and TRBJ2-5, the complete variable domain is DAGVTQSPTHLIKTRGQQVTLRCSPKSGHDTVSWYQQALGQGPQFIFQYYEEEERQRGNFPDRFSGHQFPNYSSELNVNALLLGDSALYLCASGSYLQETQYFGPGTRLLVL.

This chain's CDR3 is CASSAGQGNYGYTF. The CDR3 DNA reads as TGTGCCAGCAGCGCGGGACAGGGTAACTATGGCTACACCTTC. The V and J genes are TRBV5-4 and TRBJ1-2, with TRBD1 matching 9 bases. V trimming: 4 bases; J trimming: 1 base; junction bases outside the gene matches: 2. The CDR3 consists of 14 residues. Looked up from germline, CDR1 is SGHNT and CDR2 is YYREEE (reference sequence).

The chain joins TRBV5-6 to TRBJ2-3; a possible D gene is TRBD2 (5 bases). The ends were cut back, 4 bases at V and 7 bases at J, with 16 bases in the middle. CDR3 length: 14 residues. Per germline, CDR1 SGHDT and CDR2 YYEEEE. CDR3 in amino acids: CASSPRGLTHTQYF. CDR3 bases: TGTGCCAGCAGCCCTCGAGGACTTACCCATACGCAGTATTTT.

This rearrangement joins TRBV6-1 to TRBJ2-5, with 9 bases fitting TRBD1. There are 14 residues in the CDR3. Germline V gives CDR1 MNHNS, CDR2 SASEGT. The junction had 8 bases not matched to a gene; V was cut back by 7 bases and J by 5 bases. The CDR3: CASILDRGRETQYF. The CDR3, as DNA: TGTGCCAGCATTCTGGACAGGGGACGGGAGACCCAGTACTTC.

The chain links TRBV6-4 to TRBJ2-3; D is perhaps TRBD1 (5 bases). V lost 2 bases and J 2 bases, leaving 11 bases between the germline ends. This CDR3 has 15 amino acids. Germline V gene data show CDR1 as MRHNA and CDR2 as SNTAGT. CDR3 sequence reads: CASSDKGPPTDTQYF. The CDR3 bases are TGTGCCAGCAGTGACAAGGGGCCCCCCACAGATACGCAGTATTTT.

The rearrangement links TRBV6-6 to TRBJ1-5; the match to TRBD1 covers 10 bases. The trim removed 4 bases at V and 6 bases at J, leaving 3 bases unmatched. CDR1 MNHNY and CDR2 SVGAGI come from the germline V gene (reference sequence). This CDR3 is built from 14 residues. CDR3: CASSSRDRGQPQHF. CDR3 coding DNA: TGTGCCAGCAGTTCCCGGGACAGGGGTCAGCCCCAGCATTTT.